Presented here are 15 T cell receptor beta chains from one specimen sequenced in a study of blood T cell repertoires in COVID-19. The data were produced by immunoSEQ multiplex PCR, yet TCRdb's version contains in-frame clones alone and is incomplete. The data contain about 480,000 clones, 85% to 90% of them singletons. The material sequenced was PBMCs or T cells enriched from blood (not recorded which). These receptor sequences come from a middle-aged woman who had recovered from COVID-19.

This chain links TRBV5-6 with TRBJ2-3; TRBD2 aligns across 10 bases. CDR1 SGHDT and CDR2 YYEEEE come from the germline V gene. The ends lost 3 bases at V and 0 bases at J; junction bases unmatched: 4. The CDR3 loop spans 16 amino acids. The CDR3: CASSSPTSGSTDTQYF. CDR3 nucleotide sequence: TGTGCCAGCAGCTCCCCGACTAGCGGGAGCACAGATACGCAGTATTTT.

In nucleotides, the CDR3 is TGCGCCAGCAGCCCAAGAAGCGGGACGAGCACAGATACGCAGTATTTT. This sequence encodes CASSPRSGTSTDTQYF. This sequence joins TRBV5-1 and TRBJ2-3; 7 nucleotides agree with TRBD2. The germline V gene has CDR1 SGHRS and CDR2 YFSETQ. Unmatched junction bases numbered 8, after V lost 4 bases and J lost 0 bases. The CDR3 sequence is 16 residues long.

A few counts support this clone. The chain links TRBV29-1 to TRBJ2-7; 9 bases line up with TRBD2. The CDR3 totals 16 residues. Germline V gene lookup returns CDR1 SQVTM and CDR2 ANQGSEA. Trimming at V came to 1 base and at J to 1 base, leaving 8 bases not matched to a gene. The DNA for the CDR3 is TGCAGCGTTGAAGGCGGGAGGGGCAGGGGGTCCTACGAGCAGTACTTC. It is translated as CSVEGGRGRGSYEQYF.

This clone was recorded only once. This chain joins TRBV12-5 and TRBJ2-2; a possible D gene is TRBD2 (7 bases). The CDR3 contains 16 residues. Germline-derived CDR1 and CDR2 are LGHNT and FRNRAP. V shed 0 bases and J shed 7 bases, with 15 bases lying between them. CDR3 protein: CASGLVLGGVNGELFF. The CDR3, as DNA: TGTGCTAGTGGTTTGGTACTAGGGGGGGTTAACGGGGAGCTGTTTTTT.

The chain combines TRBV19 with TRBJ2-1; 9 bases agree with TRBD2. V was clipped by 3 bases and J by 5 bases; unmatched bases: 11. Germline assignment: CDR1 LNHDA and CDR2 SQIVND (reference sequence). The CDR3 is 17 amino acids. This chain's CDR3 is CASSIRGLAGLHNEQFF. DNA for the CDR3: TGTGCCAGTAGTATTCGGGGGCTAGCGGGACTACACAATGAGCAGTTCTTC.

The V gene is TRBV5-8, the J gene TRBJ1-2; 8 bases align to TRBD1. V was pared by 4 bases and J by 7 bases, with 12 bases of the junction left unmatched. Per the germline V gene, CDR1 is SGHTS and CDR2 is YDEGEE. This CDR3 spans 15 amino acids. The CDR3 reads CASSTEAGGVGGYTF. The CDR3, as DNA: TGTGCCAGCAGCACCGAGGCAGGGGGCGTCGGTGGCTACACCTTC.

The CDR3 sequence is CATSSVSSGNEQFF. CDR3 nucleotides: TGTGCCACCAGCAGCGTGTCCAGCGGCAATGAGCAGTTCTTC. This sequence joins TRBV15 and TRBJ2-1, with D perhaps matching TRBD2 (5 bases). CDR1 LNHNV and CDR2 YYDKDF come from the germline V gene (reference sequence). CDR3 size: 14 residues. V lost 3 bases and J 6 bases, leaving 12 bases between the germline ends.

This chain connects TRBV6-2 or TRBV6-3 to TRBJ2-3; 7 bases agree with TRBD2. J was trimmed by 2 bases and V by 2 bases; bases with no gene match: 7. There are 16 residues in the CDR3. Germline loops: CDR1 MNHEY, CDR2 SVGEGT. Here the CDR3 reads CASSYEGSGHTDTQYF. Written as DNA, the CDR3 is TGTGCCAGCAGTTACGAGGGTAGCGGGCACACAGATACGCAGTATTTT.

The gene calls are TRBV18 and TRBJ2-1; 10 bases fit TRBD1. The CDR3 consists of 15 residues. Germline V gives CDR1 KGHSH, CDR2 LQKENI. J lost 2 bases, V lost 5 bases, and 3 bases had no gene match. This chain's CDR3 is CASSSGQGPYNEQFF. The DNA of the CDR3 is TGTGCCAGCTCATCGGGACAGGGGCCCTACAATGAGCAGTTCTTC. The full variable domain, completed using reference TRBV18 and TRBJ2-1, is NAGVMQNPRHLVRRRGQEARLRCSPMKGHSHVYWYRQLPEEGLKFMVYLQKENIIDESGMPKERFSAEFPKEGPSILRIQQVVRGDSAAYFCASSSGQGPYNEQFFGPGTRLTVL.

The chain has TRBV29-1 and TRBJ1-1; D perhaps matches TRBD1 (5 bases). Germline CDR1 reads SQVTM; CDR2 reads ANQGSEA. The CDR3 extends over 15 amino acids. V was trimmed by 0 bases and J by 1 base, leaving 12 bases between them. The CDR3 protein is CSVEDSGIGNTEAFF. CDR3 DNA: TGCAGCGTTGAAGATTCAGGGATCGGGAACACTGAAGCTTTCTTT.

This rearrangement joins TRBV30 to TRBJ1-1; unclear D gene. CDR1 and CDR2 (germline): GTSNPN, SVGIG (reference sequence). V was shortened by 0 bases and J by 4 bases, with 12 bases between the two germline ends. The CDR3 spans 14 residues. CDR3 DNA sequence: TGTGCCTGGAGTGTACCCGGGGTTGGCACTGAAGCTTTCTTT. Residues: CAWSVPGVGTEAFF.

The chain uses TRBV6-2 or TRBV6-3 and TRBJ1-2; D not resolved. CDR3 length equals 12 residues. Trimming cost V 7 bases and J 8 bases, with 14 bases left between them. Germline values: CDR1 MNHEY, CDR2 SVGEGT. Written as DNA, the CDR3 is TGTGCCAGCACCCCTGGAGAGGGCGGCTACACCTTC. It is translated as CASTPGEGGYTF.

V usage is TRBV25-1 and J usage is TRBJ1-3; a possible D gene is TRBD1 (5 bases). The CDR3 is 17 residues long. Between the trimmed V and J ends, which lost 2 bases and 0 bases, there was a span of 14 bases. The germline CDR1 and CDR2 sequences are MGHDK and SYGVNS. The CDR3 loop reads CASSELGAGTSGNTIYF. The CDR3 bases are TGTGCCAGCAGTGAACTAGGGGCAGGCACCTCTGGAAACACCATATATTTT.

V gene TRBV30 combines with J gene TRBJ2-1; D may be TRBD2 (6 bases). The CDR3 runs 13 residues. The germline CDR1 and CDR2 sequences are GTSNPN and SVGIG (reference sequence). The V and J ends lost 0 bases and 6 bases respectively, with 9 bases between them. CDR3 region: CAWSVGGFNEQFF. The CDR3 coding sequence is TGTGCCTGGAGTGTTGGAGGGTTCAATGAGCAGTTCTTC. Supplemented by reference TRBV30 and TRBJ2-1, the full variable domain reads SQTIHQWPATLVQPVGSPLSLECTVEGTSNPNLYWYRQAAGRGLQLLFYSVGIGQISSEVPQNLSASRPQDRQFILSSKKLLLSDSGFYLCAWSVGGFNEQFFGPGTRLTVL.

The chain has TRBV18 and TRBJ2-7; TRBD1 aligns across 8 bases. CDR1 and CDR2 (germline): KGHSH, LQKENI. The CDR3 loop spans 15 amino acids. J was trimmed by 2 bases and V by 6 bases; bases with no gene match: 9. The CDR3 DNA reads as TGTGCCAGCTCGAAGACAGGGGACGCAACCTACGAGCAGTACTTC. It encodes CASSKTGDATYEQYF. The complete variable domain, with remaining parts taken from reference TRBV18 and TRBJ2-7, reads NAGVMQNPRHLVRRRGQEARLRCSPMKGHSHVYWYRQLPEEGLKFMVYLQKENIIDESGMPKERFSAEFPKEGPSILRIQQVVRGDSAAYFCASSKTGDATYEQYFGPGTRLTVT.